Below are 12 T cell receptor beta chains sequenced from a single sample in a study of T cell responses to AZD1222 COVID-19 vaccine. The data were produced by immunoSEQ multiplex PCR, yet TCRdb's version contains in-frame clones alone and is incomplete. The table records 80,000 to 95,000 clones, roughly 90% of them present only once. This sample comprised peripheral blood, obtained on day 0 of MenACWY control vaccination. These receptors were collected from an adult in good health.

The chain is built from TRBV7-9 and TRBJ2-2, with D perhaps TRBD1 (5 bases). CDR3 length: 15 residues. V was trimmed by 3 bases and J by 2 bases, leaving 10 bases between them. The germline V gene has CDR1 SEHNR and CDR2 FQNEAQ (reference sequence). The CDR3 protein is CASSFQGGNTGELFF. As DNA, the CDR3 is TGTGCCAGCAGCTTCCAGGGTGGAAACACCGGGGAGCTGTTTTTT.

This sequence joins TRBV6-1 and TRBJ2-5, with D possibly being TRBD1 (5 bases). The V and J ends lost 8 bases and 2 bases respectively, with 18 bases between them. In germline, CDR1 is MNHNS, CDR2 SASEGT. The CDR3 is 15 amino acids. CDR3 sequence reads: CASSKPLQGQETQYF. The CDR3 nucleotides read TGTGCCAGCTCGAAGCCGCTCCAGGGTCAAGAGACCCAGTACTTC.

This rearrangement joins TRBV7-6 to TRBJ2-1; 9 bases are shared with TRBD2. Trimming cost V 5 bases and J 4 bases; bases outside gene matches: 9. Germline V CDR1 and CDR2: SGHVS, FNYEAQ. The CDR3 is made up of 16 amino acids. The CDR3 coding sequence is TGTGCCAGCAGCCCGAAGACTAGCGGTCCGTACAATGAGCAGTTCTTC. Amino acid sequence: CASSPKTSGPYNEQFF. Full variable domain (outside the CDR3, taken from reference TRBV7-6 and TRBJ2-1): GAGVSQSPRYKVTKRGQDVALRCDPISGHVSLYWYRQALGQGPEFLTYFNYEAQQDKSGLPNDRFSAERPEGSISTLTIQRTEQRDSAMYRCASSPKTSGPYNEQFFGPGTRLTVL.

The rearrangement uses TRBV19 and TRBJ1-3; D possibly corresponds to TRBD1 (5 bases). Per the germline V gene, CDR1 is LNHDA and CDR2 is SQIVND (reference sequence). This CDR3 has 13 amino acids. V gave up 9 bases and J gave up 2 bases, with 11 bases separating them. Here the CDR3 reads CASRIGAGNTIYF. Written as DNA, the CDR3 is TGTGCCAGCCGCATAGGGGCTGGAAACACCATATATTTT. The variable domain in full, completed from reference TRBV19 and TRBJ1-3, reads DGGITQSPKYLFRKEGQNVTLSCEQNLNHDAMYWYRQDPGQGLRLIYYSQIVNDFQKGDIAEGYSVSREKKESFPLTVTSAQKNPTAFYLCASRIGAGNTIYFGEGSWLTVV.

The V gene is TRBV12-3 or TRBV12-4, the J gene TRBJ1-2; 8 bases map to TRBD1. The CDR3 contains 13 residues. After removal of 6 bases from V and 14 bases from J, the junction contained 14 bases not matched to a gene. Written as DNA, the CDR3 is TGTGCCAGCAGGCTGATCGGGACAGGAACTAATACCTTC. This sequence encodes CASRLIGTGTNTF.

This chain uses TRBV28 with TRBJ2-7; D is possibly TRBD1 or TRBD2 (6 bases each). The CDR3 runs to 15 residues. Germline assignment: CDR1 MDHEN and CDR2 SYDVKM. V lost 1 base, J lost 3 bases, and 13 bases lay in between. DNA of the CDR3: TGTGCCAGCAGTTTATACTCCGGGGGCAACTACGAGCAGTACTTC. Translating gives CASSLYSGGNYEQYF.

J is TRBJ2-3 and V is TRBV5-1; 9 bases match TRBD1. Looked up from germline, CDR1 is SGHRS and CDR2 is YFSETQ. V lost 4 bases, J lost 3 bases, and 3 bases stayed unmatched. This CDR3 is 14 amino acids long. The CDR3 reads CASSVGQGTDTQYF. The CDR3 bases are TGCGCCAGCAGCGTGGGACAGGGAACAGATACGCAGTATTTT.

The genes are TRBV28 and TRBJ1-1; D may be TRBD1 (5 bases). Germline CDR1 MDHEN, CDR2 SYDVKM. V was shortened by 7 bases and J by 1 base, with 13 bases between the two germline ends. The CDR3 runs to 14 residues. CDR3 sequence reads: CASKLGGENTEAFF. CDR3 nucleotide sequence: TGTGCCAGCAAACTCGGGGGAGAGAACACTGAAGCTTTCTTT.

Points on this clone: At one boundary the junction diverges from the germline segment, which might be a read error. The V and J genes are TRBV28 and TRBJ2-7, with D unclear. The CDR3 has 16 residues. Germline V gives CDR1 MDHEN, CDR2 SYDVKM. As DNA, the CDR3 is TGTGCCAACAGTTTATACAAAACCACGTTCTCCTACGAGCAGTACTTC. Translation: CANSLYKTTFSYEQYF.

The chain links TRBV25-1 to TRBJ1-1, with 7 bases that match TRBD1. This CDR3 region has 15 residues. Germline V lookup: CDR1 MGHDK, CDR2 SYGVNS. Trimming cost V 4 bases and J 0 bases; bases outside gene matches: 5. CDR3: CASSARQGMNTEAFF. The CDR3 DNA follows: TGTGCCAGCAGTGCGCGACAGGGCATGAACACTGAAGCTTTCTTT.

The CDR3 region is CASSLGTGPRDQHF. CDR3 DNA: TGTGCCAGCAGTTTAGGCACAGGGCCAAGAGACCAGCATTTT. J is TRBJ1-5 and V is TRBV28; the D gene is possibly TRBD1 (6 bases). Germline V gene sequence: CDR1 MDHEN, CDR2 SYDVKM. The CDR3 runs to 14 residues. Deletions cut 2 bases from V and 12 bases from J, with 17 bases between.

The V gene is TRBV5-1, the J gene TRBJ1-4; 7 positions agree with TRBD1. Germline values: CDR1 SGHRS, CDR2 YFSETQ. This CDR3 region has 16 residues. J lost 3 bases, V lost 7 bases, and 12 bases had no gene match. CDR3 DNA: TGCGCCAGCCGACGGACAGGAACAGTCCCTAATGAAAAACTGTTTTTT. It is translated as CASRRTGTVPNEKLFF.